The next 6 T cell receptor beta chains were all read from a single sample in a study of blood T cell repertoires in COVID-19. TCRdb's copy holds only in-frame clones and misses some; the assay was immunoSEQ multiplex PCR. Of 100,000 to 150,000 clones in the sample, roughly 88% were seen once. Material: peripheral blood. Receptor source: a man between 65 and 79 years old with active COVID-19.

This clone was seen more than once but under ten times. CDR3 in DNA: TGCGCCAGCAGCTTGGCCATGACAGGGTCGGCAGATACGCAGTATTTT. As protein: CASSLAMTGSADTQYF. The V gene is TRBV5-1, the J gene TRBJ2-3, with 7 bases identical to TRBD1. V was clipped by 0 bases and J by 4 bases; unmatched bases: 8. Germline CDR1 is SGHRS and CDR2 is YFSETQ. This CDR3 is built from 16 residues.

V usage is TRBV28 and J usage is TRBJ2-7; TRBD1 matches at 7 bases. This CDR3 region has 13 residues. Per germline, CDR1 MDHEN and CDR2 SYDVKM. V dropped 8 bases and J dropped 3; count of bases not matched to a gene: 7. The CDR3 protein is CASGDRARYEQYF. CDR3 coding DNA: TGTGCCAGCGGAGACAGGGCTCGCTACGAGCAGTACTTC.

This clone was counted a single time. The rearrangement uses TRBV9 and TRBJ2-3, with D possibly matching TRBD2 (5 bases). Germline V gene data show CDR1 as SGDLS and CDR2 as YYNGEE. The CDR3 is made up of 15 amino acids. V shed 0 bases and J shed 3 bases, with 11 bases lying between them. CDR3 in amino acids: CASSVVEGVTDTQYF. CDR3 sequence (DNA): TGTGCCAGCAGCGTAGTCGAGGGAGTGACAGATACGCAGTATTTT.

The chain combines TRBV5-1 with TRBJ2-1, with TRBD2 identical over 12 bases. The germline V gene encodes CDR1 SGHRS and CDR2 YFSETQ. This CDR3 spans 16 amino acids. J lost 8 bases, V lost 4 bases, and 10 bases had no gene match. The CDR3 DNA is TGCGCCAGCAGCCCAAGACTAGCGGGAGTCAATTATGAGCAGTTCTTC. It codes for CASSPRLAGVNYEQFF.

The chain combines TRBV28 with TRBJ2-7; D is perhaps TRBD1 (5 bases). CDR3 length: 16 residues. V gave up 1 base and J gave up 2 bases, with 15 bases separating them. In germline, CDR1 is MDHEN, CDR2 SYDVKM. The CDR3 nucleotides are TGTGCCAGCAGTTTATCCGTGGTTGGGGCGGCCTACGAGCAGTACTTC. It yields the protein CASSLSVVGAAYEQYF.

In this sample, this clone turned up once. Here the CDR3 reads CASRSSEAFF. For the CDR3, the DNA is TGTGCCAGCAGGAGTAGCGAAGCTTTCTTT. The chain is built from TRBV28 and TRBJ1-1; D remains unclear. This CDR3 comprises 10 residues. V dropped 6 bases and J dropped 8 bases, with 7 bases sitting between them. The germline V gene has CDR1 MDHEN and CDR2 SYDVKM.